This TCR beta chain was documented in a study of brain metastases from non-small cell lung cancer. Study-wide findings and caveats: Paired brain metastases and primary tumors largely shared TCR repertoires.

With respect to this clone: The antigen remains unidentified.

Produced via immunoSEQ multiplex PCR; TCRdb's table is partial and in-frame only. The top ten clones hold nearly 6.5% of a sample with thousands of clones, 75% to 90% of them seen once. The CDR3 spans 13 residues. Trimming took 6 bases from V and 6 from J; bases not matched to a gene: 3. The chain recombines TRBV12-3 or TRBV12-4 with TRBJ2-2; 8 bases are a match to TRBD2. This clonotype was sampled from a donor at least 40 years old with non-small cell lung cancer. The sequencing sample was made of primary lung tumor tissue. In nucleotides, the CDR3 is TGTGCCAGCAGGGGACTAGGGGCCGGGGAGCTGTTTTTT. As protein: CASRGLGAGELFF.